This TCR beta chain was sequenced for a study of T cell repertoires in ileal Crohn's disease. Measured with immunoSEQ multiplex PCR; TCRdb has only the in-frame clones, and not every one. The sample yields 5,500 or so clones, roughly 84% seen once. J lost 4 bases, V lost 5 bases, and 9 bases had no gene match. Per germline, CDR1 KGHSH and CDR2 LQKENI. The CDR3 is made up of 16 amino acids. Time point defined: proximal margin of the surgical specimen (macroscopically non-inflamed). This TCR came from an adult with Crohn's disease. The chain is built from TRBV18 and TRBJ2-1; TRBD2 agrees at 9 bases. Sequencing was carried out using ileal tissue. The CDR3 coding sequence is TGTGCCAGCTCATACTTAGCGGGAGAAGGGTACAATGAGCAGTTCTTC. Translation gives CASSYLAGEGYNEQFF.